At least ten counts were recorded for the clone carrying this TCR beta chain. This record comes from a study of blood T cells in healthy people across ages. A second about 6 to 12 cycle PCR used barcoded and J-beta primers. TCRdb re-called the 5' RACE reads with MiXCR, one entry per CDR3 protein. The data contain fewer than 2,000,000 distinct CDR3 sequences, 30% to 40% of them singletons. This CDR3 is built from 13 residues. Germline CDR1 reads LGHNA; CDR2 reads YNFKEQ. V was pared by 6 bases and J by 8 bases, with 9 bases of the junction left unmatched. This TCR derives from a human donor in good health. Specimen: blood. The V call is TRBV4-2, the J call TRBJ1-2; 7 bases fit TRBD1. DNA of the CDR3: TGTGCCAGCAGGCAAACAGGGGCGAAAGGCTACACCTTC. It specifies CASRQTGAKGYTF.